A single sample is the source of the 25 T cell receptor beta chains below, sequenced in a study of T cell repertoires in cytomegalovirus infection. TCRdb itself ran the reads through MiXCR, one entry per CDR3 protein. The sample includes around 330,000 distinct CDR3 sequences, 15% to 20% seen only once; the top ten take around 11%. Input material: PBMCs. Source of these receptors: a human donor in good health (CMV status not recorded). Some clones in this sample may be carry-over from other donors' samples.

DNA for the CDR3: TGTGCCAGCAGCTCCGCCGGGACAGGGAGAACTGAAGCTTTCTTT. Translated: CASSSAGTGRTEAFF. This chain uses TRBV12-3 or TRBV12-4 with TRBJ1-1; 9 bases fit TRBD1. This CDR3 is built from 15 residues. With V trimmed by 6 bases and J by 5 bases, 10 bases remained unmatched.

This clonotype came up many times. The chain joins TRBV5-4 to TRBJ2-7; D is unclear. V dropped 4 bases and J dropped 2 bases, with 16 bases sitting between them. Germline V gives CDR1 SGHNT, CDR2 YYREEE (reference sequence). The CDR3 consists of 15 residues. The CDR3, as DNA: TGTGCCAGCAGCCCCCAGGCTGACGTCCCCTACGAGCAGTACTTC. Residues: CASSPQADVPYEQYF.

Many counts were recorded for this clonotype. The chain joins TRBV20-1 to TRBJ1-1; D is unresolved. The CDR3 has 13 residues. The V end lost 3 bases, the J end lost 1 base, and 9 bases lay between the germline ends. Germline V gives CDR1 DFQATT, CDR2 SNEGSKA (reference sequence). The CDR3 loop is CSARGLWNTEAFF. The CDR3 nucleotides are TGCAGTGCTAGGGGCTTATGGAACACTGAAGCTTTCTTT.

This clonotype was seen ten or more times. The rearrangement uses TRBV25-1 and TRBJ2-5; D may be TRBD2 (5 bases). The germline CDR1 and CDR2 sequences are MGHDK and SYGVNS. The CDR3 is made up of 14 amino acids. Trimming cost V 1 base and J 4 bases, with 10 bases left between them. CDR3 DNA: TGTGCCAGCAGTGAATCCCATGGAGGAGAGACCCAGTACTTC. As protein: CASSESHGGETQYF.

This clonotype was observed a handful of times. This rearrangement joins TRBV18 to TRBJ2-1; tentatively, D is TRBD1 or TRBD2 (6 bases each). The germline V and J ends were trimmed by 1 base and 3 bases, with 19 bases remaining between them. The CDR3 covers 18 residues. Germline V gene data show CDR1 as KGHSH and CDR2 as LQKENI. This chain's CDR3 is CASSPRKGGTPYYNEQFF. The CDR3 DNA is TGTGCCAGCTCACCACGAAAAGGGGGGACTCCTTACTACAATGAGCAGTTCTTC.

This rearrangement joins TRBV6-5 to TRBJ2-7; D perhaps matches TRBD1 (6 bases). The CDR3 has 13 amino acids. Trimming shortened V by 7 bases and J by 6 bases, and 16 bases separated the two germline ends. Germline values: CDR1 MNHEY, CDR2 SVGAGI. CDR3 in amino acids: CASTPQGLGEQYF. CDR3 DNA: TGTGCCAGCACCCCCCAGGGGCTAGGCGAGCAGTACTTC.

This clonotype was seen at least ten times. This chain uses TRBV7-6 with TRBJ2-3; 10 bases line up with TRBD2. The germline V gene encodes CDR1 SGHVS and CDR2 FNYEAQ. V lost 5 bases to trimming and J lost 1 base; unmatched junction nucleotides: 6. The CDR3 is made up of 16 amino acids. For the CDR3, the DNA is TGTGCCAGCAGCCCAGCTAGCGGGGGACGCACAGATACGCAGTATTTT. Its protein product is CASSPASGGRTDTQYF.

V is TRBV29-1 and J is TRBJ2-5, with TRBD2 identical over 14 bases. There are 15 residues in the CDR3. V shed 1 base, J shed 7 bases, and the junction held 5 bases outside the gene matches. The germline gives CDR1 SQVTM, CDR2 ANQGSEA. For the CDR3, the DNA is TGCAGCGTTGAAGTGGGGACTAGCGGGGGTGCGACCCAGTACTTC. Protein sequence: CSVEVGTSGGATQYF.

This clonotype was observed many times. V and J are TRBV10-3 and TRBJ2-7, with 8 nucleotides matching TRBD1. Germline assignment: CDR1 ENHRY and CDR2 SYGVKD. V was clipped by 5 bases and J by 1 base; unmatched bases: 7. The CDR3 covers 15 residues. The CDR3, as DNA: TGTGCCATCAGTCAAGGACAGGGAAGGTCCTACGAGCAGTACTTC. This codes for CAISQGQGRSYEQYF.

This chain connects TRBV5-1 to TRBJ2-2; weak D call: TRBD1 (7 bases). The V gene's germline CDR1 is SGHRS and CDR2 YFSETQ. The CDR3 is made up of 17 amino acids. Trimming left V 4 bases short and J 2 bases short, with 18 bases between. CDR3 sequence reads: CASSHNAGGRNTGELFF. In DNA form, the CDR3 reads TGCGCCAGCAGCCACAATGCAGGGGGGAGAAACACCGGGGAGCTGTTTTTT.

This clonotype was counted only a few times. The chain recombines TRBV27 with TRBJ2-1; D is tentatively TRBD1 or TRBD2 (7 bases each). This CDR3 is built from 17 residues. V was shortened by 5 bases and J by 1 base, with 18 bases between the two germline ends. Germline V CDR1 and CDR2: MNHEY, SMNVEV (reference sequence). CDR3 loop: CASSPIRQGLSYNEQFF. The CDR3 DNA reads TGTGCCAGCAGTCCTATACGACAGGGACTATCCTACAATGAGCAGTTCTTC.

The table lists this clonotype with many counts. The rearrangement uses TRBV12-3 or TRBV12-4 and TRBJ2-1; TRBD2 aligns across 8 bases. This CDR3 has 15 amino acids. Unmatched junction bases numbered 8, after V lost 3 bases and J lost 7 bases. CDR3 residues: CASSFSLAGGNEQFF. CDR3 DNA: TGTGCCAGCAGTTTTTCCCTAGCGGGCGGAAATGAGCAGTTCTTC.

The chain is built from TRBV28 and TRBJ2-7; D is possibly TRBD1 or TRBD2 (6 bases each). V was clipped by 7 bases and J by 5 bases, with 21 bases between them. The CDR3 is 15 residues long. CDR1 and CDR2 from the germline V gene are MDHEN and SYDVKM. This CDR3 reads CASITAGQGSHEQYF. Written as DNA, the CDR3 is TGTGCCAGCATTACTGCGGGGCAGGGGTCCCACGAGCAGTACTTC.

This clonotype was observed at least ten times. The chain joins TRBV7-6 to TRBJ1-3; tentative D call: TRBD1 (5 bases). The CDR3 spans 16 residues. With 5 bases removed from V and 2 bases from J, the gap between germline ends came to 16 bases. CDR1 is SGHVS, CDR2 FNYEAQ, per germline. The CDR3 spells CASSPNPRVAGNTIYF. The CDR3 DNA reads as TGTGCCAGCAGCCCAAACCCCAGGGTAGCTGGAAACACCATATATTTT.

This clonotype appeared a few times. The V gene is TRBV4-3, the J gene TRBJ2-1; a possible D gene is TRBD2 (5 bases). CDR3 length equals 17 residues. Trimming cost V 2 bases and J 3 bases, with 17 bases left between them. Germline values: CDR1 LGHNA, CDR2 YSLEER. The CDR3 DNA sequence: TGCGCCAGCAGCCAATTCCACACGAGCGGCTTCTACAATGAGCAGTTCTTC. Its translation is CASSQFHTSGFYNEQFF.

This clonotype came up a few times. V usage is TRBV12-3 or TRBV12-4 and J usage is TRBJ2-7; D may match TRBD1 or TRBD2 (6 bases each). The CDR3 length is 14 residues. V was pared by 5 bases and J by 1 base, with 12 bases between. The CDR3 loop reads CASSQGTESYEQYF. CDR3 bases: TGTGCCAGCAGTCAGGGGACTGAGTCCTACGAGCAGTACTTC.

For this clonotype: This may be a read error: a much more frequent sequence differs by one nucleotide. This chain links TRBV28 with TRBJ1-6; no clear D gene. V lost 6 bases and J lost 7, with 7 bases in between. This CDR3 contains 12 residues. Germline CDR1 reads MDHEN; CDR2 reads SYDVKM. The CDR3 region has the DNA TGTGCCAGCAGATTACAGAATTCACCCCTCCACTTT. This codes for CASRLQNSPLHF.

The chain uses TRBV12-3 or TRBV12-4 and TRBJ1-2; TRBD1 matches at 10 bases. The CDR3 contains 12 residues. Unmatched junction bases numbered 1, after V lost 6 bases and J lost 6 bases. CDR3 sequence (DNA): TGTGCCAGCAGGGGGACAGGGGATGGCTACACCTTC. It is translated as CASRGTGDGYTF.

The chain recombines TRBV19 with TRBJ1-4; D remains ambiguous. Germline V CDR1 and CDR2: LNHDA, SQIVND (reference sequence). CDR3 length: 17 amino acids. The V end was cut by 3 bases, the J end by 5 bases, with 19 bases between. CDR3 DNA sequence: TGTGCCAGTAGTATCGAAGTAGACGGCCCTTTAAATGAAAAACTGTTTTTT. It yields the protein CASSIEVDGPLNEKLFF.

The rearrangement uses TRBV5-1 and TRBJ1-5; D is unresolved. This CDR3 region has 13 residues. Germline V CDR1 and CDR2: SGHRS, YFSETQ. Trimming pared 0 bases from V and 7 bases from J, leaving 8 bases between. The CDR3 coding sequence is TGCGCCAGCAGCTTGGGTGGTGAGCAGCCCCAGCATTTT. Translated: CASSLGGEQPQHF. The full variable domain, its missing parts supplied by reference TRBV5-1 and TRBJ1-5, is KAGVTQTPRYLIKTRGQQVTLSCSPISGHRSVSWYQQTPGQGLQFLFEYFSETQRNKGNFPGRFSGRQFSNSRSEMNVSTLELGDSALYLCASSLGGEQPQHFGDGTRLSIL.

The chain uses TRBV9 and TRBJ1-5; no clear D. The V gene's germline CDR1 is SGDLS and CDR2 YYNGEE. This CDR3 region has 18 residues. Trimming left V 0 bases short and J 4 bases short, with 20 bases between. In DNA, the CDR3 is TGTGCCAGCAGCGTAGTGTGGGCCACCCTAAATCCTAATCAGCCCCAGCATTTT. Translating gives CASSVVWATLNPNQPQHF.

V gene TRBV5-6 combines with J gene TRBJ2-7, with 11 bases aligning to TRBD2. The J segment lost 12 bases and the V segment lost 0 bases, leaving 8 bases of the junction unmatched. CDR1 and CDR2 from the germline V gene are SGHDT and YYEEEE. The CDR3 loop spans 14 amino acids. CDR3 in DNA: TGTGCCAGCAGCTTGGAGGCTAGCGGGGGGAGCCTGTACTTC. This sequence encodes CASSLEASGGSLYF.

The V gene is TRBV4-3, the J gene TRBJ2-2; possibly TRBD1 for D (6 bases). V shed 1 base and J shed 7 bases, with 13 bases lying between them. This CDR3 has 15 amino acids. Germline assignment: CDR1 LGHNA and CDR2 YSLEER. As DNA, the CDR3 is TGCGCCAGCAGCCAAGGACAGGTGTACGGCGGGGAGCTGTTTTTT. Protein: CASSQGQVYGGELFF.

J is TRBJ2-6 and V is TRBV15; tentative D call: TRBD1 (5 bases). Germline assignment: CDR1 LNHNV and CDR2 YYDKDF (reference sequence). This CDR3 spans 19 amino acids. Trimming took off 0 bases at V and 0 bases at J, with 15 bases between the two ends. The CDR3 DNA sequence: TGTGCCACCAGCAGAGATGGGGCAGGCCCTATCTCTGGGGCCAACGTCCTGACTTTC. This sequence encodes CATSRDGAGPISGANVLTF.

This clonotype was seen at least ten times. This chain joins TRBV7-2 and TRBJ1-3; no clear D. The V end lost 1 base, the J end lost 4 bases, and 11 bases lay between the germline ends. The CDR3 is made up of 15 amino acids. Germline V gene data show CDR1 as SGHTA and CDR2 as FQGNSA. The CDR3 region is CASSLVTTRGNTIYF. Here the CDR3 DNA reads TGTGCCAGCAGCTTAGTCACAACCCGAGGAAACACCATATATTTT.